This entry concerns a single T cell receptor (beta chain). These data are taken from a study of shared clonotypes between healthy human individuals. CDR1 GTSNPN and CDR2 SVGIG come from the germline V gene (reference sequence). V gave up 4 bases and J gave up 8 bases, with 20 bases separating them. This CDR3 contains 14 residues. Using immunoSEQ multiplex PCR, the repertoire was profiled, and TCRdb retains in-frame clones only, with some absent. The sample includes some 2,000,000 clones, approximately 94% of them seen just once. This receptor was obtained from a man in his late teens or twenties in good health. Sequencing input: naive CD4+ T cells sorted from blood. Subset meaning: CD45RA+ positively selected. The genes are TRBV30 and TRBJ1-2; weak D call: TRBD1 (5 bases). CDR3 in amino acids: CAWIGFPGTAGYTF. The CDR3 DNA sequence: TGTGCCTGGATCGGATTTCCTGGGACCGCCGGCTACACCTTC.